This is a list of T cell receptor beta chains from one sample in a study of T cell changes during pregnancy in multiple sclerosis. Profiling relied on immunoSEQ multiplex PCR, and the TCRdb table lists in-frame clones only, not all of them. This table holds tens of thousands of clones, 90% to 95% found once. Sequenced here: PBMCs, sampled in the first trimester of pregnancy. Receptors originate from a female donor in good health, serving as a control in a pregnancy study. Some clones in this sample may be carry-over from other donors' samples. Both conserved end residues are trimmed from each CDR3. The order of the fields is D gene, J gene, V gene, CDR3 protein. The D gene is left open where the match is weak.

d_gene: TRBD1; j_gene: TRBJ1-5; v_gene: TRBV2; CDR3aa: ASSDPNRGQPQH
d_gene: TRBD1; j_gene: TRBJ2-2; v_gene: TRBV19; CDR3aa: ASSTGQGITGELF
d_gene: NA; j_gene: TRBJ2-4; v_gene: TRBV27; CDR3aa: ASSEPGIKNIQY
d_gene: NA; j_gene: TRBJ1-1; v_gene: TRBV4-1; CDR3aa: ASSPRMQGTNTEAF
d_gene: TRBD2; j_gene: TRBJ2-7; v_gene: TRBV29-1; CDR3aa: SVRTSGYEQY
d_gene: NA; j_gene: TRBJ1-1; v_gene: TRBV6-1; CDR3aa: ASSEFRDNSAF
d_gene: TRBD1; j_gene: TRBJ1-6; v_gene: TRBV7-9; CDR3aa: ASTRTGNSPLH
d_gene: NA; j_gene: TRBJ2-5; v_gene: TRBV27; CDR3aa: ASSFIFGAEGETQY
d_gene: TRBD2; j_gene: TRBJ2-1; v_gene: TRBV4-2; CDR3aa: ASSHIESSGGANEQF
d_gene: TRBD1; j_gene: TRBJ2-7; v_gene: TRBV4-1; CDR3aa: ASSHSRDRSSYEQY
d_gene: TRBD2; j_gene: TRBJ2-1; v_gene: TRBV27; CDR3aa: ASTTQKTSGSGDEQF
d_gene: TRBD2; j_gene: TRBJ2-1; v_gene: TRBV4-2; CDR3aa: ASSQGGGDPYNEQF
d_gene: NA; j_gene: TRBJ2-7; v_gene: TRBV7-9; CDR3aa: ASSSAYEQY
d_gene: NA; j_gene: TRBJ1-2; v_gene: TRBV2; CDR3aa: ASSGGRGVIYGYT
d_gene: TRBD2; j_gene: TRBJ2-3; v_gene: TRBV10-3; CDR3aa: AISERQLAGVGTDTQY
d_gene: NA; j_gene: TRBJ2-7; v_gene: TRBV19; CDR3aa: ASSTTGSQY
d_gene: NA; j_gene: TRBJ1-5; v_gene: TRBV27; CDR3aa: ASSLSGLNQPQH
d_gene: NA; j_gene: TRBJ1-1; v_gene: TRBV19; CDR3aa: ASSIDVWESTEAF
d_gene: TRBD2; j_gene: NA; v_gene: TRBV28; CDR3aa: ASSGTSAYEQY
d_gene: NA; j_gene: TRBJ1-3; v_gene: TRBV7-2; CDR3aa: ASSPQGTNSGNTIY
d_gene: TRBD2; j_gene: TRBJ2-7; v_gene: TRBV11-1; CDR3aa: ASSFLLAGGRDEQY
d_gene: NA; j_gene: TRBJ1-2; v_gene: TRBV25-1; CDR3aa: ASSEYTGRLGYGYT
d_gene: NA; j_gene: TRBJ1-1; v_gene: TRBV5-5; CDR3aa: ASSQAPQGIAEAF
d_gene: TRBD2; j_gene: TRBJ2-1; v_gene: TRBV6-6; CDR3aa: ASSYSLERGYNEQF
d_gene: TRBD2; j_gene: TRBJ2-7; v_gene: TRBV5-4; CDR3aa: ASSFGGRDYYEQY
d_gene: NA; j_gene: TRBJ1-2; v_gene: TRBV7-2; CDR3aa: ASSLERFYGYT